What follows are 18 T cell receptor beta chains derived from one specimen sequenced in a study of blood T cell repertoires in COVID-19. The table came from immunoSEQ multiplex PCR; TCRdb's copy has only in-frame clones and leaves some out. Among about 130,000 clones listed, less than 90% were seen once. The source material was peripheral blood. These receptors were obtained from an elderly woman with acute or convalescent COVID-19.

The chain uses TRBV5-4 and TRBJ1-1; 8 positions match TRBD1. The CDR3 extends over 16 amino acids. Per germline, CDR1 SGHNT and CDR2 YYREEE (reference sequence). J gave up 0 bases and V 4 bases, and 8 bases lay outside the gene matches. Here the CDR3 DNA reads TGTGCCAGCAGCGTCAACAGGGGGGCGCTGAACACTGAAGCTTTCTTT. This sequence encodes CASSVNRGALNTEAFF.

The chain employs TRBV5-1 and TRBJ2-1, with D maybe TRBD2 (6 bases). Germline loops: CDR1 SGHRS, CDR2 YFSETQ. The CDR3 sequence is 15 residues long. V lost 1 base and J 8 bases, leaving 16 bases between the germline ends. CDR3 protein: CASSLMVQGGDEQFF. The CDR3 coding sequence is TGCGCCAGCAGCTTGATGGTGCAGGGCGGGGATGAGCAGTTCTTC. The full variable domain, with the rest looked up from reference TRBV5-1 and TRBJ2-1, is KAGVTQTPRYLIKTRGQQVTLSCSPISGHRSVSWYQQTPGQGLQFLFEYFSETQRNKGNFPGRFSGRQFSNSRSEMNVSTLELGDSALYLCASSLMVQGGDEQFFGPGTRLTVL.

The chain employs TRBV12-3 or TRBV12-4 and TRBJ1-1, with 8 bases fitting TRBD1. The CDR3 consists of 13 residues. Germline trimming cut 6 bases from V and 1 base from J; bases unmatched to any gene: 1. CDR3 nucleotides: TGTGCCAGCAGCGACAGGGGGAACACTGAAGCTTTCTTT. Translating it yields CASSDRGNTEAFF.

V is TRBV3-1 (or the pseudogene TRBV3-2) and J is TRBJ2-2; TRBD1 might be the D (5 bases). CDR1 is LGHDT, CDR2 YNNKEL, per germline (reference sequence). The length of the CDR3 is 16 residues. V was trimmed by 4 bases and J by 2 bases, leaving 14 bases between them. CDR3 in amino acids: CASSLRIGANTGELFF. The CDR3 DNA is TGTGCCAGCAGCCTCCGAATAGGGGCTAACACCGGGGAGCTGTTTTTT.

This clone was seen just once. J is TRBJ1-1 and V is TRBV5-1; D gene uncertain. Germline V gene lookup returns CDR1 SGHRS and CDR2 YFSETQ. Deletions cut 2 bases from V and 3 bases from J, with 14 bases between. This CDR3 contains 15 residues. This CDR3 is CASSFTGRGHTEAFF. The CDR3 DNA is TGCGCCAGCAGCTTCACGGGCCGGGGTCACACTGAAGCTTTCTTT.

The V gene is TRBV6-5, the J gene TRBJ1-2; unclear D gene. CDR3 length: 15 amino acids. Germline CDR1 is MNHEY and CDR2 is SVGAGI. Trimming took 4 bases from V and 4 from J, leaving 16 bases between them. CDR3: CASSSQADARYGYTF. CDR3 DNA: TGTGCCAGCAGTTCCCAGGCTGACGCGCGCTATGGCTACACCTTC.

The chain links TRBV10-1 to TRBJ1-6; maybe TRBD1 (5 bases). The V gene's germline CDR1 is WNHNN and CDR2 SYGVQD (reference sequence). The CDR3 length is 16 residues. The germline V and J ends were trimmed by 7 bases and 4 bases, with 17 bases remaining between them. CDR3 in amino acids: CASINWGPHYNSPLHF. CDR3 DNA: TGCGCCAGCATTAATTGGGGCCCACATTATAATTCACCCCTCCACTTT.

The chain joins TRBV6-5 to TRBJ2-2, with unresolved D. V was pared by 6 bases and J by 6 bases, with 11 bases between. The CDR3 totals 13 residues. Germline V gene data show CDR1 as MNHEY and CDR2 as SVGAGI. The CDR3 loop is CASRFFAAGELFF. The CDR3 DNA follows: TGTGCCAGCAGGTTTTTCGCGGCCGGGGAGCTGTTTTTT.

The chain joins TRBV5-1 to TRBJ1-1, with D hard to call. The CDR3 spans 12 residues. CDR1 is SGHRS, CDR2 YFSETQ, per germline. Trimming shortened V by 3 bases and J by 1 base, and 4 bases separated the two germline ends. The DNA for the CDR3 is TGCGCCAGCAGCTCAGAGAACACTGAAGCTTTCTTT. Translating gives CASSSENTEAFF.

V gene TRBV6-6 combines with J gene TRBJ1-2; D is uncertain. The CDR3 sequence is 11 residues long. Germline-derived CDR1 and CDR2 are MNHNY and SVGAGI (reference sequence). V dropped 4 bases and J dropped 5 bases, with 5 bases sitting between them. DNA of the CDR3: TGTGCCAGCAGTTCCCGGTATGGCTACACCTTC. Amino acid sequence: CASSSRYGYTF.

The gene calls are TRBV5-5 and TRBJ1-1, with D possibly matching TRBD1 (5 bases). Germline V gene sequence: CDR1 SGHKS, CDR2 YYEKEE (reference sequence). The CDR3 is 13 amino acids. With 2 bases removed from V and 4 bases from J, the gap between germline ends came to 9 bases. The CDR3 region has the DNA TGTGCCAGCAGCTTTCCAGGGTTCACTGAAGCTTTCTTT. This translates into CASSFPGFTEAFF.

V and J are TRBV7-9 and TRBJ1-4; 7 positions agree with TRBD1. Germline assignment: CDR1 SEHNR and CDR2 FQNEAQ (reference sequence). Trimming cost V 4 bases and J 5 bases; bases outside gene matches: 4. The CDR3 runs to 14 residues. The DNA of the CDR3 is TGTGCCAGCAGCTCCGGGACAGACAATGAAAAACTGTTTTTT. Protein product: CASSSGTDNEKLFF.

The chain has TRBV2 and TRBJ2-2, with D uncertain. The CDR3 is made up of 11 amino acids. Trimming pared 5 bases from V and 7 bases from J, leaving 5 bases between. CDR1 is SNHLY and CDR2 is FYNNEI in the germline V gene. The CDR3 sequence is CASSWHGELFF. CDR3 sequence (DNA): TGTGCCAGCAGTTGGCACGGGGAGCTGTTTTTT.

The J gene is TRBJ1-5, the V gene TRBV6-5; a possible D gene is TRBD1 (6 bases). Germline CDR1 MNHEY, CDR2 SVGAGI. The CDR3 runs to 15 residues. V was pared by 6 bases and J by 1 base, with 13 bases between. The CDR3 here is CASSSDRLSNQPQHF. The CDR3 DNA reads TGTGCCAGCAGCTCCGACAGGTTAAGCAATCAGCCCCAGCATTTT.

V is TRBV10-3 and J is TRBJ1-2; D gene ambiguous. This CDR3 contains 16 residues. Germline V gene lookup returns CDR1 ENHRY and CDR2 SYGVKD. The V gene lost 0 bases and the J gene lost 10 bases, with 21 bases spanning the gap. The CDR3 nucleotides are TGTGCCATCAGTGAGTCTAGCCAGTCTTTCGATTTTCACTACACCTTC. Translating gives CAISESSQSFDFHYTF.

V gene TRBV19 combines with J gene TRBJ1-2; D is unresolved. The CDR3 consists of 17 residues. Germline-derived CDR1 and CDR2 are LNHDA and SQIVND (reference sequence). V shed 8 bases and J shed 0 bases, with 22 bases lying between them. The CDR3 DNA follows: TGTGCCAGTTTACTTCGTGCAGCCGGGAAAGCTAACTATGGCTACACCTTC. Translating it yields CASLLRAAGKANYGYTF.

The gene calls are TRBV4-1 and TRBJ1-5; D not resolved. Germline assignment: CDR1 MGHRA and CDR2 YSYEKL. CDR3 length: 15 amino acids. Trimming removed 3 bases at V and 2 bases at J, with 11 bases between. The DNA of the CDR3 is TGCGCCAGCAGCCACCGGTTTAGCGGCAATCAGCCCCAGCATTTT. Translated: CASSHRFSGNQPQHF.

The V and J genes are TRBV19 and TRBJ2-7, with D perhaps TRBD1 (6 bases). This CDR3 spans 12 amino acids. Trimming stripped 10 bases from V and 6 bases from J, with 16 bases between. The germline CDR1 and CDR2 sequences are LNHDA and SQIVND (reference sequence). CDR3 in amino acids: CATSDRMGEQYF. The CDR3, as DNA: TGTGCCACCTCCGACAGGATGGGCGAGCAGTACTTC.